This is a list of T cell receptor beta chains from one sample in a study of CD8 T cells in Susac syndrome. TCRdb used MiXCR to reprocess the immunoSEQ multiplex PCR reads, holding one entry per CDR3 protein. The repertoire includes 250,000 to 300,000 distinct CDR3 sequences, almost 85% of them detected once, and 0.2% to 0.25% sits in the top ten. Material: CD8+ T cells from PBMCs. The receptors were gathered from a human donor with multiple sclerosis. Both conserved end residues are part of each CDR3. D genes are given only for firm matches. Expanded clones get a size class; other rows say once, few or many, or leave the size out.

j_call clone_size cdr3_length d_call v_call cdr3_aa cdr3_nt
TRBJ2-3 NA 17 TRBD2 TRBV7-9 CASSPGLAGGFTDTQYF TGTGCCAGCAGCCCCGGACTAGCGGGAGGATTCACAGATACGCAGTATTTT
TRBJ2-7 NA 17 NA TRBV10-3 CAISELMGAFGSYEQYF TGTGCCATCAGTGAGCTTATGGGGGCCTTCGGGTCCTACGAGCAGTACTTC
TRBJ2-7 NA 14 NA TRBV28 CASSLSGLLYEQYF TGTGCCAGCAGTTTAAGCGGACTTCTGTACGAGCAGTACTTC
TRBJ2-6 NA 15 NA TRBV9 CASSAEEPGANVLTF TGTGCCAGCAGCGCAGAGGAGCCCGGGGCCAACGTCCTGACTTTC
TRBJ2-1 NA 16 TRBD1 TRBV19 CASSIQWTGGDDEQFF TGTGCCAGTAGTATACAGTGGACAGGGGGTGACGATGAGCAGTTCTTC
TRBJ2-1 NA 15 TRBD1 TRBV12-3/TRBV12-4 CASSSGGDAYNEQFF TGTGCCAGCAGTTCAGGGGGAGATGCTTACAATGAGCAGTTCTTC
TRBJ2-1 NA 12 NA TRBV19 CATRQSRNEQFF TGTGCCACCAGACAGAGTAGGAATGAGCAGTTCTTC
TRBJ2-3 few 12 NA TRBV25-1 CASSERADTQYF TGTGCCAGCAGTGAACGGGCAGATACGCAGTATTTT
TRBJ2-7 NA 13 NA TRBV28 CASREDLTYEQYF TGTGCCAGCAGAGAGGATCTTACCTACGAGCAGTACTTC
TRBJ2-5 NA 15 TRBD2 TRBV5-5 CASSLVAGVRETQYF TGTGCCAGCAGCTTGGTGGCGGGAGTAAGAGAGACCCAGTACTTC
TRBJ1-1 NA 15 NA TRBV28 CASSSVDGMNTEAFF TGTGCCAGCAGTTCCGTCGACGGTATGAACACTGAAGCTTTCTTT
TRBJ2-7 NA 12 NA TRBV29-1 CSGRGSPSGQYF TGCAGCGGTCGGGGCAGCCCCTCAGGGCAGTACTTC
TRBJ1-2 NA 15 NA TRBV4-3 CASSQESGTSYGYTF TGCGCCAGCAGCCAAGAGTCAGGCACATCCTATGGCTACACCTTC
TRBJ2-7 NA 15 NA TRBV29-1 CSVEEAGQANYEQYF TGCAGCGTTGAAGAGGCAGGCCAGGCAAACTACGAGCAGTACTTC
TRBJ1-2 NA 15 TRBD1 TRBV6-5 CASSYSPTGNYGYTF TGTGCCAGCAGTTACTCACCGACAGGGAACTATGGCTACACCTTC
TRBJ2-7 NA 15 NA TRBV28 CASTQGFSASYEQYF TGTGCCAGCACACAGGGATTCTCGGCCTCCTACGAGCAGTACTTC
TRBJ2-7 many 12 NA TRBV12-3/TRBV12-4 CASSLTGYEQYF TGTGCCAGCAGCCTCACAGGCTACGAGCAGTACTTC
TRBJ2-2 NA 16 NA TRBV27 CASSPIGFANTGELFF TGTGCCAGCTCCCCAATAGGGTTCGCGAACACCGGGGAGCTGTTTTTT
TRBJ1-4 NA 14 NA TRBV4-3 CASSQDSVGRKLFF TGCGCCAGCAGCCAAGATTCGGTCGGGAGAAAACTGTTTTTT
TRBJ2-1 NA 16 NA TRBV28 CASSSDRDGRYNEQFF TGTGCCAGCAGTTCCGACCGGGACGGCCGTTACAATGAGCAGTTCTTC
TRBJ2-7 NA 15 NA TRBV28 CASREGQGVDYEQYF TGTGCCAGCAGGGAGGGGCAAGGAGTTGACTACGAGCAGTACTTC
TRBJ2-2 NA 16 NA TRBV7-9 CASSLGQATNTGELFF TGTGCCAGCAGCTTAGGACAGGCCACGAACACCGGGGAGCTGTTTTTT
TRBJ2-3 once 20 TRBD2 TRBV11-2 CASSIPSVQREGIPTDTQYF TGTGCCAGCAGCATTCCTTCGGTTCAGAGGGAGGGCATTCCCACAGATACGCAGTATTTT
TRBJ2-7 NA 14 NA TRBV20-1 CSARSLQVTYEQYF TGCAGTGCTAGGAGCTTACAGGTAACCTACGAGCAGTACTTC
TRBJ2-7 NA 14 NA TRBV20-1 CSAGVAASSYEQYF TGCAGTGCCGGGGTCGCGGCGAGCTCCTACGAGCAGTACTTC
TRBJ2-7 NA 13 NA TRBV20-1 CSARGRDSYEQYF TGCAGTGCTAGAGGGCGGGACTCCTACGAGCAGTACTTC
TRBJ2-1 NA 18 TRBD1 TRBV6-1 CASSGRGDRGMSYNEQFF TGTGCCAGCAGTGGCAGAGGGGACAGGGGAATGAGCTACAATGAGCAGTTCTTC
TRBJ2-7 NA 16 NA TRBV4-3 CASSQDVAGGFYEQYF TGCGCCAGCAGCCAAGACGTGGCAGGGGGGTTCTACGAGCAGTACTTC
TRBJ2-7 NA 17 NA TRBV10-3 CAISESLPVSSSYEQYF TGTGCCATCAGTGAGTCGCTTCCCGTGTCGTCTTCCTACGAGCAGTACTTC
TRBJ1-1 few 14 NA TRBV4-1 CASSPWTENTEAFF TGCGCCAGCAGCCCTTGGACTGAGAACACTGAAGCTTTCTTT
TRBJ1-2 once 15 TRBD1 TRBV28 CASRTNGQGNYGYTF TGTGCCAGCAGGACCAATGGACAGGGAAACTATGGCTACACCTTC
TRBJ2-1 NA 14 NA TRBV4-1 CASSQVDGSQEQFF TGCGCCAGCAGCCAAGTAGACGGGAGCCAGGAGCAGTTCTTC
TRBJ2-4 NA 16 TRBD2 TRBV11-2 CASSTGLAGAKNIQYF TGTGCCAGCAGCACGGGACTAGCGGGAGCCAAAAACATTCAGTACTTC
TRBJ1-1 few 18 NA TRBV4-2 CASSRWQPVSLMNTEAFF TGTGCCAGCAGCCGATGGCAGCCCGTTAGTCTAATGAACACTGAAGCTTTCTTT
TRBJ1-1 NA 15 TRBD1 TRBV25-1 CASSEWGTGVAEAFF TGTGCCAGCAGTGAATGGGGAACAGGGGTGGCTGAAGCTTTCTTT
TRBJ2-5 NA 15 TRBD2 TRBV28 CASSFDLAGGVTQYF TGTGCCAGCAGTTTCGACCTAGCGGGAGGGGTGACCCAGTACTTC
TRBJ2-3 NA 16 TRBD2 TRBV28 CASSLQTSGSEDTQYF TGTGCCAGCAGTCTACAGACTAGCGGGAGCGAGGATACGCAGTATTTT
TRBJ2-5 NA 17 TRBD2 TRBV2 CASSDPGLAGGEETQYF TGTGCCAGCAGTGACCCGGGACTAGCGGGGGGGGAGGAGACCCAGTACTTC
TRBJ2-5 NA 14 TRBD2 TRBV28 CASTLAVTWETQYF TGTGCCAGCACACTAGCGGTGACGTGGGAGACCCAGTACTTC
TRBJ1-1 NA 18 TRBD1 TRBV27 CASSSARTTGIGNTEAFF TGTGCCAGCAGTTCGGCCCGTACGACAGGGATTGGAAATACTGAAGCTTTCTTT
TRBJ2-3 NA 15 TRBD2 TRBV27 CASSPLAASTDTQYF TGTGCCAGCAGCCCCCTAGCGGCTAGCACAGATACGCAGTATTTT
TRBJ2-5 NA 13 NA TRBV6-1 CASSLDGTETQYF TGTGCCAGCAGCTTGGACGGGACAGAGACCCAGTACTTC
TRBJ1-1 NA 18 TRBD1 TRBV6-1 CASSGYRDRGLMNTEAFF TGTGCCAGCAGTGGCTACCGGGACAGGGGCCTGATGAACACTGAAGCTTTCTTT
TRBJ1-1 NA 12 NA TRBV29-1 CSVLTPEAEAFF TGCAGCGTCCTAACACCCGAGGCTGAAGCTTTCTTT
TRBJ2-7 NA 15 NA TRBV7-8 CASTPPRAGPYEQYF TGTGCCAGCACCCCCCCGCGGGCGGGCCCTTACGAGCAGTACTTC
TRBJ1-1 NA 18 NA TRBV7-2 CASRPPYSLRGMNTEAFF TGTGCCAGCAGGCCTCCCTACAGTCTACGCGGGATGAACACTGAAGCTTTCTTT
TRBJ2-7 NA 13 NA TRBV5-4 CASSLEARYEQYF TGTGCCAGCAGCTTGGAGGCTCGTTACGAGCAGTACTTC
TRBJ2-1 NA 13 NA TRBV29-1 CSVGIPSYNEQFF TGCAGCGTTGGAATCCCCTCCTACAATGAGCAGTTCTTC
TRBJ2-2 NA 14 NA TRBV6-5 CASSYTSPNGELFF TGTGCCAGCAGTTATACTAGCCCTAACGGGGAGCTGTTTTTT
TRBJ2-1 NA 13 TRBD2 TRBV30 CAWKSSGYNEQFF TGTGCCTGGAAATCTAGCGGCTACAATGAGCAGTTCTTC
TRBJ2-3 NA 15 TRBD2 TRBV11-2 CASSPSGSGGDTQYF TGTGCCAGCAGCCCCTCGGGGTCGGGGGGGGATACGCAGTATTTT
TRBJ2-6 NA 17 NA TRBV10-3 CAVSEGRLSFGANVLTF TGTGCCGTCAGTGAAGGGAGACTATCCTTTGGGGCCAACGTCCTGACTTTC
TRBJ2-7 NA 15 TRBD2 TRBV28 CASTLGTSGSYEQYF TGTGCCAGCACCCTAGGGACTAGCGGGAGTTACGAGCAGTACTTC
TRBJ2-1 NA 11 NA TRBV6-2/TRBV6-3 CASSPYDEQFF TGTGCCAGCAGCCCTTACGATGAGCAGTTCTTC
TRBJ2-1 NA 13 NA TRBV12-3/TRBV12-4 CASRRTAYNEQFF TGTGCCAGCAGGCGGACAGCTTACAATGAGCAGTTCTTC